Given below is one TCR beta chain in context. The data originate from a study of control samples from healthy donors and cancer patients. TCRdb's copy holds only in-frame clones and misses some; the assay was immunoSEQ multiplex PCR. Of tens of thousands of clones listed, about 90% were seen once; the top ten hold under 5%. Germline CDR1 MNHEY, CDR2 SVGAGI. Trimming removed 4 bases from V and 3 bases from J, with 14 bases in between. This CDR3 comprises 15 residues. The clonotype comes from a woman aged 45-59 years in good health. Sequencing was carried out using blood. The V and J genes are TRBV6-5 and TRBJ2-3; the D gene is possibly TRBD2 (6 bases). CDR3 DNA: TGTGCCAGCAGTTCCGGGTCGGGGGAGACAGATACGCAGTATTTT. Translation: CASSSGSGETDTQYF.